The 3 T cell receptor beta chains presented below share a single source sample, sequenced in a study of T cell changes during pregnancy in multiple sclerosis (dated by TCRdb to about 2019). Library preparation employed the immunoSEQ multiplex PCR assay. The table comes from immuneACCESS by way of TCRdb, which keeps in-frame sequences with V and J called. Part of the clones is missing from these tables; in studies checked, under half for an unresolved V gene and the rest for unknown reasons. For this sample there are 40,000 to 55,000 clones; 85% to 95% appear just once. The biggest ten clones account for around 4% of the sample. This material consisted of CD8+ T cells from peripheral blood mononuclear cells, taken in the first trimester of pregnancy. Source of these receptors: a female donor with multiple sclerosis, enrolled in a pregnancy study.

In this sample, this clone turned up once. V usage is TRBV7-2 and J usage is TRBJ2-1; D may be TRBD2 (5 bases). V shed 1 base and J shed 6 bases, with 10 bases lying between them. This CDR3 is built from 14 residues. Germline CDR1 and CDR2: SGHTA and FQGNSA. CDR3 sequence (DNA): TGTGCCAGCAGCTTAGGTGCTAGCCCCAATGAGCAGTTCTTC. It codes for CASSLGASPNEQFF.

The rearrangement links TRBV4-1 to TRBJ2-1; 9 nucleotides agree with TRBD1. The CDR3 spans 16 residues. The junction had 13 bases not matched to a gene; V was cut back by 8 bases and J by 5 bases. The V gene's germline CDR1 is MGHRA and CDR2 YSYEKL. The chain's CDR3 is CASAQGVGDRDNEQFF. The DNA of the CDR3 is TGCGCCAGCGCCCAGGGTGTGGGGGACAGGGACAATGAGCAGTTCTTC.

The chain carries TRBV19 and TRBJ1-1; D possibly corresponds to TRBD1 (5 bases). The CDR3 spans 13 residues. Germline V CDR1 and CDR2: LNHDA, SQIVND (reference sequence). Trimming took 7 bases from V and 5 from J, leaving 14 bases between them. CDR3 in amino acids: CASILSSGTEAFF. The CDR3 nucleotides are TGTGCCAGTATCCTATCGTCAGGGACTGAAGCTTTCTTT.